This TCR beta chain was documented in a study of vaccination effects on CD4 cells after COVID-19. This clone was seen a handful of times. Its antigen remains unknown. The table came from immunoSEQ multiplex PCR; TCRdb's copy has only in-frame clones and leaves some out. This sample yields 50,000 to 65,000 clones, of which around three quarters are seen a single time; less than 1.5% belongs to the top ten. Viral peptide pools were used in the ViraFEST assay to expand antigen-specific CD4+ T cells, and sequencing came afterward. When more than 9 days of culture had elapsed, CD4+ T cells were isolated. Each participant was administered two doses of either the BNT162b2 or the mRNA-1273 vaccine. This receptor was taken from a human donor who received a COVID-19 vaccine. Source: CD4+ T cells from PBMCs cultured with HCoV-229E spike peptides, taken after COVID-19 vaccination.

DNA of the CDR3: TGTGCCAGCAGCGACTCCCTGACAGGGACCCACACCGGGGAGCTGTTTTTT. Amino acids: CASSDSLTGTHTGELFF. V is TRBV6-2 or TRBV6-3 and J is TRBJ2-2, with 7 positions matching TRBD1. J was trimmed by 3 bases and V by 6 bases; bases with no gene match: 13. Germline lookup yields CDR1 MNHEY and CDR2 SVGEGT. This CDR3 has 17 residues.